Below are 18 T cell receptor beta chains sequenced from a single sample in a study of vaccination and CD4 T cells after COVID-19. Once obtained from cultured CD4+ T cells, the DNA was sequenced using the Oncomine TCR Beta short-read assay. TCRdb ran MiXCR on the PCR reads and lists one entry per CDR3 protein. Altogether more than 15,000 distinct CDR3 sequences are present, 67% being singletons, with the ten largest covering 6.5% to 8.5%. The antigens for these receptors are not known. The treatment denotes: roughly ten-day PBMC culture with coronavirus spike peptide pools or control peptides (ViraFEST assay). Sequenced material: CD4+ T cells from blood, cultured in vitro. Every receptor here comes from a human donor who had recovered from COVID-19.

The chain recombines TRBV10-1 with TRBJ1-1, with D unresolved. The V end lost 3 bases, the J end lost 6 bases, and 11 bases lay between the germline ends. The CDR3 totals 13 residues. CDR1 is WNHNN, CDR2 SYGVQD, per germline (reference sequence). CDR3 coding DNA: TGCGCCAGCAGTGAAAGGGTAGACGCTGAAGCTTTCTTT. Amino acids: CASSERVDAEAFF.

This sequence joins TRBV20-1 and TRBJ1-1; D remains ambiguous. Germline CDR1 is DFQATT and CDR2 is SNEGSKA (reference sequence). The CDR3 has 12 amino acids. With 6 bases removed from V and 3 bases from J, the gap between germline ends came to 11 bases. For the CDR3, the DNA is TGCAGTGCCCCGGACCGTCACACTGAAGCTTTCTTT. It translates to CSAPDRHTEAFF.

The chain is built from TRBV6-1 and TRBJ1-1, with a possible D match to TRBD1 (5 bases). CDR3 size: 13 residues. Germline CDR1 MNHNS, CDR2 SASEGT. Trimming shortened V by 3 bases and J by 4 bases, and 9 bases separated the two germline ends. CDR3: CASSDVGGTEAFF. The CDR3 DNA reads TGTGCCAGCAGTGACGTGGGGGGCACTGAAGCTTTCTTT.

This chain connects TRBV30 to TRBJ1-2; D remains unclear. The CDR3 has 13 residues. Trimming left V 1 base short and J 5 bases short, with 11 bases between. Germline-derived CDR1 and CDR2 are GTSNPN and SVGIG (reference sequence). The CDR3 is CAWSGIGKYGYTF. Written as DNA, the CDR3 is TGTGCCTGGAGTGGTATAGGGAAGTATGGCTACACCTTC. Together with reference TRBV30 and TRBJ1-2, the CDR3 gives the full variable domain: SQTIHQWPATLVQPVGSPLSLECTVEGTSNPNLYWYRQAAGRGLQLLFYSVGIGQISSEVPQNLSASRPQDRQFILSSKKLLLSDSGFYLCAWSGIGKYGYTFGSGTRLTVV.

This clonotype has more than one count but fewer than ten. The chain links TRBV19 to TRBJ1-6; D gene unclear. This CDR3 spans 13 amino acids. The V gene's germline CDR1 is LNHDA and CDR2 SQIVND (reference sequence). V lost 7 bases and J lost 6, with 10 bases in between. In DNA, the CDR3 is TGTGCCAGTACCTATACCGCTAATTCACCCCTCCACTTT. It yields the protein CASTYTANSPLHF.

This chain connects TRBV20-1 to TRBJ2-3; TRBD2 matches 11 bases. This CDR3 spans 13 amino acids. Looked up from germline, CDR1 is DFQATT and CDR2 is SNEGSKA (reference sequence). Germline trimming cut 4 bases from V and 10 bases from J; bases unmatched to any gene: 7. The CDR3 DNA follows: TGCAGTGCTACTATAGCGGGAGGGCCCTCGCAGTATTTT. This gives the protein CSATIAGGPSQYF.

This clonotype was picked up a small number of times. CDR3 amino acids: CASSSFRARPGTQYF. Written as DNA, the CDR3 is TGTGCCAGCAGCTCGTTCCGGGCCAGACCGGGGACCCAGTACTTC. V gene TRBV7-8 combines with J gene TRBJ2-5; D not certain. Between the trimmed V and J ends, which lost 4 bases and 7 bases, there was a span of 19 bases. Germline V CDR1 and CDR2: SGHVS, FQNEAQ. The CDR3 consists of 15 residues.

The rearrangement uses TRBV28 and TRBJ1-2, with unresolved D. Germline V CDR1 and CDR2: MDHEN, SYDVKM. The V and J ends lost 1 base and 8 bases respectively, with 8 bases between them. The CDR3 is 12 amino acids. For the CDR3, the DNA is TGTGCCAGCAGTTTATTCTTTTACGGCTACACCTTC. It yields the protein CASSLFFYGYTF.

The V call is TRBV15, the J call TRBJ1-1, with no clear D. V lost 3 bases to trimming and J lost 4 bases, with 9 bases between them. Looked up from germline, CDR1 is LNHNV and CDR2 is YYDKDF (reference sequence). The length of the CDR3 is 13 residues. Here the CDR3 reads CATSRAPPTEAFF. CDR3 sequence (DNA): TGTGCCACCAGCAGGGCCCCCCCCACTGAAGCTTTCTTT.

The CDR3 region is CASSYSGAGEIGNQPQHF. The DNA of the CDR3 is TGTGCCAGCAGTTACTCGGGGGCAGGGGAGATTGGCAATCAGCCCCAGCATTTT. The V gene is TRBV6-5, the J gene TRBJ1-5, with D possibly matching TRBD1 (6 bases). The CDR3 extends over 18 amino acids. Looked up from germline, CDR1 is MNHEY and CDR2 is SVGAGI. Trimming removed 0 bases at V and 2 bases at J, with 17 bases between.

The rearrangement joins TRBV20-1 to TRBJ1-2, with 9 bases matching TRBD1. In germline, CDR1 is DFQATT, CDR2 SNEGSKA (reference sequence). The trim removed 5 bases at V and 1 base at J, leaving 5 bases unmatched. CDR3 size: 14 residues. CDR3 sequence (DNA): TGCAGTGCTCCGAGACAGGGGGATAACTATGGCTACACCTTC. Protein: CSAPRQGDNYGYTF.

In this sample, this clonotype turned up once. CDR3 bases: TGTGCCAGCAGTTCGCGACCCGGCTACACCTTC. This codes for CASSSRPGYTF. The chain joins TRBV28 to TRBJ1-2; no firm D call. The CDR3 loop spans 11 amino acids. The germline gives CDR1 MDHEN, CDR2 SYDVKM. The V end was cut by 4 bases, the J end by 8 bases, with 8 bases between.

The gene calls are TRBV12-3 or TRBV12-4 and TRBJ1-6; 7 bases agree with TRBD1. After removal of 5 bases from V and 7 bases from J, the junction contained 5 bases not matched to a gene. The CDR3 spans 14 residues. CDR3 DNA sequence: TGTGCCAGCAGTGCCGGGACAGAGAATTCACCCCTCCACTTT. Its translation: CASSAGTENSPLHF.

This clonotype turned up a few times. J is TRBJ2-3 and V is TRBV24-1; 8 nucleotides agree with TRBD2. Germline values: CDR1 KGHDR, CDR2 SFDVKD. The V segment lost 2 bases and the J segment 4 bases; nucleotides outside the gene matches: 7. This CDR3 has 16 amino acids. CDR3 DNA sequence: TGTGCCACCAGTGATTCAGCGGGAGACAACGCAGATACGCAGTATTTT. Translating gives CATSDSAGDNADTQYF.

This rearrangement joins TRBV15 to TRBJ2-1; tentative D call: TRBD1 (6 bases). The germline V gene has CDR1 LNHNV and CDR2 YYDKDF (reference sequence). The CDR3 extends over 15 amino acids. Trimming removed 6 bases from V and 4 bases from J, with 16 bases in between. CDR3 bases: TGTGCCACCAGGTTGGGGCAGGGGATTTACAATGAGCAGTTCTTC. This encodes CATRLGQGIYNEQFF.

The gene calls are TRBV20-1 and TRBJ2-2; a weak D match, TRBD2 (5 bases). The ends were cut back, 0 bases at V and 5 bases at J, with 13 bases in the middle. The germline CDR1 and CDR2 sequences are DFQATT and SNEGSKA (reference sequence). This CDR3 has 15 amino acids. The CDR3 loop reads CSAREYGETTGELFF. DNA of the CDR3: TGCAGTGCTAGAGAGTACGGGGAGACGACCGGGGAGCTGTTTTTT.

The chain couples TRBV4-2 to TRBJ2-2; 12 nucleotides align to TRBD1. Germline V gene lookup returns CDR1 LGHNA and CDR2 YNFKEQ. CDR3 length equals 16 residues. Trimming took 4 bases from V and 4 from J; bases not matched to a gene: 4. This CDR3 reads CASSRDRGPGTGELFF. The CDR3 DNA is TGTGCCAGCAGCCGGGACAGGGGGCCTGGCACCGGGGAGCTGTTTTTT.

CDR3 region: CASSPRDLYGYTF. The DNA for the CDR3 is TGCGCCAGCAGCCCACGGGACCTCTATGGCTACACCTTC. The chain has TRBV5-1 and TRBJ1-2, with D tentatively TRBD1 (5 bases). This CDR3 spans 13 amino acids. Germline CDR1 SGHRS, CDR2 YFSETQ. Trimming shortened V by 4 bases and J by 4 bases, and 11 bases separated the two germline ends.